This T cell receptor beta chain was documented in a study of cytomegalovirus exposure and HLA in healthy donors. Overall study findings and caveats: A reported reduction in N-insertions relative to the approximately 670-donor mean was seen in an Asian-associated ancestry cluster in a later analysis.

In the case of this clone: What it recognizes is unknown.

Researchers ran the PCR with 60 Vbeta and 13 Jbeta primers. Profiled with immunoSEQ multiplex PCR; TCRdb holds only in-frame clones, not every one. The data show about 230,000 clones, around 78% seen once. The TCR was taken from a boy aged 5 to 17 in good health and CMV-seronegative. Sequencing was performed on PBMCs.

The DNA of the CDR3 is TGCAGCGTTGCAGGGATTATGTTGAACACTGAAGCTTTCTTT. Translation: CSVAGIMLNTEAFF. The gene calls are TRBV29-1 and TRBJ1-1; D is possibly TRBD1 (5 bases). CDR1 SQVTM and CDR2 ANQGSEA come from the germline V gene. Trimming pared 4 bases from V and 0 bases from J, leaving 12 bases between. The length of the CDR3 is 14 residues.